Shown below are 22 T cell receptor beta chains from a single sample sequenced in a study of T-cell reconstitution after alpha-beta-depleted transplantation in children. This sample's TCRbeta library carried unique molecular identifier barcodes. Via MiXCR, TCRdb re-called the PCR reads, giving one row per CDR3 protein. The sample yields under 450,000 distinct CDR3 sequences, about 17% seen once. The sequencing here drew on PBMCs, mostly from graft donor cells, taken 360 days after TCRalphabeta/CD19-depleted stem cell transplant. The receptors derive from a boy under three years old who had a stem cell transplant for Wiskott-Aldrich syndrome, so the T cells may come from the graft donor.

This clonotype was found a few times. V is TRBV6-1 and J is TRBJ1-1; D ambiguous. CDR3 length: 15 amino acids. CDR1 is MNHNS, CDR2 SASEGT, per germline. Trimming left V 2 bases short and J 5 bases short, with 15 bases between. The CDR3 nucleotides read TGTGCCAGCAGTGAAAGGCGGACGGGAGGGACTGAAGCTTTCTTT. Its protein product is CASSERRTGGTEAFF.

This clonotype was seen repeatedly, ten times or more. This rearrangement joins TRBV12-3 or TRBV12-4 to TRBJ1-5, with D unclear. This CDR3 is 15 amino acids long. Trimming stripped 3 bases from V and 7 bases from J, with 16 bases between. The CDR3 loop is CASSFNPIMGQPQHF. The CDR3 DNA reads TGTGCCAGCAGTTTCAACCCCATAATGGGGCAGCCCCAGCATTTT.

The rearrangement uses TRBV28 and TRBJ2-3; D uncertain. In germline, CDR1 is MDHEN, CDR2 SYDVKM. This CDR3 has 13 residues. Between the trimmed V and J ends, which lost 3 bases and 13 bases, there was a span of 17 bases. CDR3: CASSLPRTLSKYF. In nucleotides, the CDR3 is TGTGCCAGCAGTTTGCCGAGGACCCTTTCGAAGTATTTT.

V usage is TRBV7-9 and J usage is TRBJ2-7; 7 nucleotides agree with TRBD1. The CDR3 consists of 14 residues. CDR1 is SEHNR, CDR2 FQNEAQ, per germline (reference sequence). V lost 5 bases and J lost 2; bases outside the gene matches: 6. As DNA, the CDR3 is TGTGCCAGCAGCCTACCGGACAGGCCCTACGAGCAGTACTTC. It codes for CASSLPDRPYEQYF.

The genes are TRBV24-1 and TRBJ2-2; D possibly uses TRBD1 or TRBD2 (5 bases each). Germline V gene lookup returns CDR1 KGHDR and CDR2 SFDVKD. V dropped 5 bases and J dropped 3 bases, with 12 bases sitting between them. The CDR3 is made up of 15 amino acids. DNA for the CDR3: TGTGCCACCAGTGCCCCCCGAGGGGACACCGGGGAGCTGTTTTTT. Translated, it gives CATSAPRGDTGELFF.

The rearrangement joins TRBV14 to TRBJ2-2, with 7 nucleotides matching TRBD2. Looked up from germline, CDR1 is SGHDN and CDR2 is FVKESK. The CDR3 spans 15 residues. With V trimmed by 4 bases and J by 3 bases, 5 bases remained unmatched. The CDR3 DNA sequence: TGTGCCAGCAGCCCGCGGGGGACGGACACCGGGGAGCTGTTTTTT. Translated, it gives CASSPRGTDTGELFF.

V and J are TRBV5-1 and TRBJ1-3, with a possible D match to TRBD1 (5 bases). Looked up from germline, CDR1 is SGHRS and CDR2 is YFSETQ. This CDR3 has 17 residues. V was cut by 1 base and J by 0 bases, with 14 bases left in between. Here the CDR3 DNA reads TGCGCCAGCAGCTTGAGACACAGGTCGAGCTCTGGAAACACCATATATTTT. Amino acids: CASSLRHRSSSGNTIYF.

The chain couples TRBV7-9 to TRBJ2-5, with 9 nucleotides matching TRBD1. Germline lookup yields CDR1 SEHNR and CDR2 FQNEAQ (reference sequence). V lost 5 bases to trimming and J lost 5 bases; unmatched junction nucleotides: 9. The CDR3 is 15 amino acids. The CDR3 sequence: CASSRGQGLGETQYF. The CDR3 bases are TGTGCCAGCAGCAGAGGACAGGGGCTGGGGGAGACCCAGTACTTC.

In its sample, this clonotype was seen a few times. The chain carries TRBV6-1 and TRBJ2-1; 7 bases align to TRBD2. The V gene's germline CDR1 is MNHNS and CDR2 SASEGT. CDR3 length: 15 amino acids. After removal of 6 bases from V and 3 bases from J, the junction contained 8 bases not matched to a gene. This CDR3 reads CASRSTSIHYNEQFF. DNA of the CDR3: TGTGCCAGCAGATCGACTAGCATCCACTACAATGAGCAGTTCTTC.

This sequence joins TRBV5-1 and TRBJ1-4, with D perhaps TRBD1 (5 bases). Germline CDR1 SGHRS, CDR2 YFSETQ. This CDR3 spans 14 amino acids. V lost 5 bases and J 6 bases, leaving 14 bases between the germline ends. DNA of the CDR3: TGCGCCAGCAGTCAGCCGGGACGACATGAAAAACTGTTTTTT. Protein: CASSQPGRHEKLFF. The whole variable domain, filled in from reference TRBV5-1 and TRBJ1-4, reads KAGVTQTPRYLIKTRGQQVTLSCSPISGHRSVSWYQQTPGQGLQFLFEYFSETQRNKGNFPGRFSGRQFSNSRSEMNVSTLELGDSALYLCASSQPGRHEKLFFGSGTQLSVL.

This chain connects TRBV2 to TRBJ2-2; a weak D match, TRBD2 (6 bases). Germline assignment: CDR1 SNHLY and CDR2 FYNNEI. V lost 6 bases and J 6 bases, leaving 11 bases between the germline ends. CDR3 length: 13 amino acids. For the CDR3, the DNA is TGTGCCAGCAGAGTCGGGGGACCCGGGGAGCTGTTTTTT. Its translation is CASRVGGPGELFF.

The V and J genes are TRBV12-3 or TRBV12-4 and TRBJ2-1, with TRBD2 identical over 10 bases. V gave up 7 bases and J gave up 6 bases; unmatched junction bases: 6. The CDR3 runs 14 residues. CDR3 in amino acids: CASTASGRGNEQFF. Here the CDR3 DNA reads TGTGCCAGCACCGCTAGCGGGAGAGGCAATGAGCAGTTCTTC.

The table lists this clonotype with a few counts. The rearrangement joins TRBV5-1 to TRBJ2-7; D may be TRBD2 (5 bases). The CDR3 covers 16 residues. Germline values: CDR1 SGHRS, CDR2 YFSETQ. Trimming took 0 bases from V and 0 from J, leaving 13 bases between them. DNA for the CDR3: TGCGCCAGCAGCTTGGGACTATCCACCGCCTCCTACGAGCAGTACTTC. It yields the protein CASSLGLSTASYEQYF.

This clonotype was found once. This chain joins TRBV6-1 and TRBJ2-1, with TRBD2 matching 12 bases. The germline CDR1 and CDR2 sequences are MNHNS and SASEGT. The CDR3 spans 16 residues. With 5 bases clipped from V and 9 bases from J, the junction kept 11 bases outside the gene matches. The CDR3 DNA follows: TGTGCCAGCAGTCGAGGGGTTCTAGCGGGAGGGTCTGAGCAGTTCTTC. Residues: CASSRGVLAGGSEQFF.

V gene TRBV18 combines with J gene TRBJ2-3; 11 bases align to TRBD2. The CDR3 loop spans 13 amino acids. The trim removed 7 bases at V and 5 bases at J, leaving 2 bases unmatched. CDR1 KGHSH and CDR2 LQKENI come from the germline V gene. CDR3 sequence (DNA): TGTGCCAGCTTAACTAGCGGGGGAGATACGCAGTATTTT. Its translation is CASLTSGGDTQYF.

Only a few counts were recorded for this clonotype. The rearrangement uses TRBV5-1 and TRBJ2-1; TRBD2 matches 9 bases. The V gene end was trimmed by 0 bases and the J gene end by 6 bases; junction bases not matched to a gene: 4. Germline-derived CDR1 and CDR2 are SGHRS and YFSETQ. CDR3 length equals 15 residues. CDR3 bases: TGCGCCAGCAGCTTGGCCCTACTAGCGGGCAATGAGCAGTTCTTC. Its protein is CASSLALLAGNEQFF. Variable domain in full (rest from reference TRBV5-1 and TRBJ2-1): KAGVTQTPRYLIKTRGQQVTLSCSPISGHRSVSWYQQTPGQGLQFLFEYFSETQRNKGNFPGRFSGRQFSNSRSEMNVSTLELGDSALYLCASSLALLAGNEQFFGPGTRLTVL.

There are many counts of this clonotype. The chain links TRBV28 to TRBJ1-5, with TRBD1 matching 7 bases. CDR1 is MDHEN and CDR2 is SYDVKM in the germline V gene. Trimming took 1 base from V and 4 from J; bases not matched to a gene: 7. The CDR3 loop spans 16 amino acids. DNA of the CDR3: TGTGCCAGCAGTTTATCCACAGGGGCAAGAAATCAGCCCCAGCATTTT. This translates into CASSLSTGARNQPQHF.

The gene calls are TRBV5-1 and TRBJ2-3; D is possibly TRBD1 or TRBD2 (5 bases each). Deletions cut 3 bases from V and 2 bases from J, with 13 bases between. Germline values: CDR1 SGHRS, CDR2 YFSETQ. The CDR3 extends over 15 amino acids. In DNA, the CDR3 is TGCGCCAGCAGCTCCCGGGACCGGGACACAGATACGCAGTATTTT. This translates into CASSSRDRDTDTQYF.

The chain is built from TRBV2 and TRBJ2-5; 8 bases line up with TRBD2. Unmatched junction bases numbered 7, after V lost 5 bases and J lost 2 bases. Germline-derived CDR1 and CDR2 are SNHLY and FYNNEI. The CDR3 extends over 15 amino acids. CDR3 amino acids: CASSPGTRDQETQYF. Here the CDR3 DNA reads TGTGCCAGCAGTCCCGGGACTAGGGATCAAGAGACCCAGTACTTC.

In its sample, this clonotype was seen a few times. CDR3 protein: CASRLRQGVWEAFF. The CDR3 DNA reads as TGTGCCAGCAGACTAAGACAGGGGGTATGGGAAGCTTTCTTT. The chain links TRBV6-1 to TRBJ1-1; 9 bases are shared with TRBD1. Germline values: CDR1 MNHNS, CDR2 SASEGT. This CDR3 has 14 amino acids. The V gene end was trimmed by 6 bases and the J gene end by 8 bases; junction bases not matched to a gene: 10.

The chain uses TRBV5-1 and TRBJ1-2; D gene uncertain. Germline CDR1 reads SGHRS; CDR2 reads YFSETQ. CDR3 length: 14 amino acids. The V end lost 0 bases, the J end lost 5 bases, and 11 bases lay between the germline ends. The CDR3 DNA reads TGCGCCAGCAGCTTGGTCCCTGGGGAGTATGGCTACACCTTC. Protein: CASSLVPGEYGYTF.

Ten or more counts support this clonotype. The chain combines TRBV7-9 with TRBJ2-2; D is undetermined. Trimming cost V 1 base and J 6 bases, with 9 bases left between them. Germline CDR1 and CDR2: SEHNR and FQNEAQ (reference sequence). The CDR3 has 14 residues. The CDR3 bases are TGTGCCAGCAGCTTAGGGGGTGTTGCCGGGGAGCTGTTTTTT. It yields the protein CASSLGGVAGELFF.